This T cell receptor (beta chain) is drawn from a study of T cells in Graves' hyperthyroidism and ophthalmopathy. CDR1 and CDR2 from the germline V gene are MNHNS and SASEGT. V was shortened by 8 bases and J by 5 bases, with 24 bases between the two germline ends. The CDR3 has 16 residues. The study left out patients who had uncontrolled infection, other autoimmune disease, pregnancy or lactation. The PBMCs were sourced from fresh peripheral blood (around 9.3 ml). The TCR beta CDR3 regions underwent amplification using RNA transcripts as the source. During a first-round RT-PCR of the TCR CDR3, the HTBI primer set was used. TCRdb reprocessed the multiplex PCR reads via MiXCR and lists one record per CDR3 protein. This table has 400,000 to 550,000 distinct CDR3 sequences, approximately 25% appearing once.

This receptor was obtained from a woman in her thirties with Graves' ophthalmopathy. The sequenced sample consisted of blood. V is TRBV6-1 and J is TRBJ1-1, with D perhaps TRBD1 (6 bases). The DNA for the CDR3 is TGTGCCAGCGGCCTTCCCATTGGGGGGGGCGGAACTGAAGCTTTCTTT. The encoded protein is CASGLPIGGGGTEAFF.